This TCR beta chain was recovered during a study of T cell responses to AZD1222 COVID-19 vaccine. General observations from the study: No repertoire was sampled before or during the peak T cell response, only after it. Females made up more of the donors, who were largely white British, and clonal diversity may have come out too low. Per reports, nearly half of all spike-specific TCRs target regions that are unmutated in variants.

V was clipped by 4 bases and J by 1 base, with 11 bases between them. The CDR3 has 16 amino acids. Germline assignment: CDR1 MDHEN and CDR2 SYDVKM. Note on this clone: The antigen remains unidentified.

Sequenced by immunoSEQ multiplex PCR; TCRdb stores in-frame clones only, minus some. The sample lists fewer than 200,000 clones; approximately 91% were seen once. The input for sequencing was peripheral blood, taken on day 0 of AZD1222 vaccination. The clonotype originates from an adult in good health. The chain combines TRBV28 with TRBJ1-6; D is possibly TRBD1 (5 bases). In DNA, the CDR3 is TGTGCCAGCAGTTACCAGGGCCCGTCCTATAATTCACCCCTCCACTTT. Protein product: CASSYQGPSYNSPLHF.